One and the same sample provided the 27 T cell receptor beta chains below, sequenced in a study of blood T cell repertoires in COVID-19. The repertoire was sequenced with immunoSEQ multiplex PCR; TCRdb's copy has only in-frame clones and lacks some. In the table there are about 210,000 clones, roughly 79% of which are singletons. Material for sequencing was PBMCs or T cells enriched from blood (not recorded which). The receptor source for this set is a woman aged 50 to 65 with acute COVID-19.

DNA of the CDR3: TGTGCCAGCACCCTCGAGAGTTCTGGGGCCAACGTCCTGACTTTC. This encodes CASTLESSGANVLTF. V and J are TRBV5-6 and TRBJ2-6; D not resolved. The CDR3 length is 15 residues. V shed 6 bases and J shed 1 base, with 11 bases lying between them. Germline lookup yields CDR1 SGHDT and CDR2 YYEEEE.

This sequence joins TRBV18 and TRBJ2-3; D is unclear. The V gene's germline CDR1 is KGHSH and CDR2 LQKENI. V lost 4 bases and J 5 bases, leaving 4 bases between the germline ends. This CDR3 region has 11 residues. As DNA, the CDR3 is TGTGCCAGCTCACGCGGAGATACGCAGTATTTT. Protein product: CASSRGDTQYF.

The genes are TRBV2 and TRBJ2-7; 9 bases match TRBD1. Per germline, CDR1 SNHLY and CDR2 FYNNEI. Trimming removed 6 bases from V and 5 bases from J; junction bases left unmatched: 11. The CDR3 is 15 residues long. CDR3 nucleotide sequence: TGTGCCAGCAGGGTCCAGGGGACAGGGAGTGACGAGCAGTACTTC. Translated, it gives CASRVQGTGSDEQYF.

This clone was seen only a few times. The chain employs TRBV27 and TRBJ2-3; D unresolved. The V end lost 5 bases, the J end lost 3 bases, and 9 bases lay between the germline ends. CDR1 is MNHEY, CDR2 SMNVEV, per germline (reference sequence). This CDR3 spans 13 amino acids. The CDR3 nucleotides are TGTGCCAGCAGTAAACAGAGAACAGATACGCAGTATTTT. Protein product: CASSKQRTDTQYF.

The genes are TRBV3-1 (or the pseudogene TRBV3-2) and TRBJ2-7, with 7 bases identical to TRBD1. The CDR3 contains 15 residues. Per the germline V gene, CDR1 is LGHDT and CDR2 is YNNKEL (reference sequence). The junction had 6 bases not matched to a gene; V was cut back by 4 bases and J by 0 bases. CDR3 region: CASSRTGTDSYEQYF. The CDR3 DNA sequence: TGTGCCAGCAGCCGGACCGGGACAGACTCCTACGAGCAGTACTTC.

The rearrangement joins TRBV7-9 to TRBJ1-3; TRBD1 agrees at 7 bases. The CDR3 consists of 15 residues. V lost 6 bases, J lost 0 bases, and 5 bases stayed unmatched. The germline V gene has CDR1 SEHNR and CDR2 FQNEAQ (reference sequence). This CDR3 reads CASRRDRSSGNTIYF. The CDR3 DNA sequence: TGTGCCAGCAGGCGGGACAGAAGCTCTGGAAACACCATATATTTT. Using reference TRBV7-9 and TRBJ1-3 for the parts outside the CDR3, the full variable domain is DTGVSQNPRHKITKRGQNVTFRCDPISEHNRLYWYRQTLGQGPEFLTYFQNEAQLEKSRLLSDRFSAERPKGSFSTLEIQRTEQGDSAMYLCASRRDRSSGNTIYFGEGSWLTVV.

This clone has only a few counts. The chain carries TRBV30 and TRBJ1-2, with D perhaps matching TRBD1 (6 bases). This CDR3 is 14 amino acids long. Germline V gives CDR1 GTSNPN, CDR2 SVGIG (reference sequence). Trimming stripped 4 bases from V and 8 bases from J, with 20 bases between. The CDR3 DNA sequence: TGTGCCTGGACCCTGGGGGGGGCATGGGAAGGCTACACCTTC. Protein product: CAWTLGGAWEGYTF.

The chain employs TRBV18 and TRBJ1-4; weak D call: TRBD1 (6 bases). The germline gives CDR1 KGHSH, CDR2 LQKENI. The CDR3 spans 15 residues. V dropped 6 bases and J dropped 2 bases, with 13 bases sitting between them. DNA for the CDR3: TGTGCCAGCTCGCGGCAGGGGACCACTAATGAAAAACTGTTTTTT. It yields the protein CASSRQGTTNEKLFF.

This chain joins TRBV28 and TRBJ2-1; 8 bases line up with TRBD2. J lost 5 bases, V lost 3 bases, and 9 bases had no gene match. The length of the CDR3 is 16 residues. Germline-derived CDR1 and CDR2 are MDHEN and SYDVKM. The CDR3 coding sequence is TGTGCCAGCAGTTTTCGGTCGGGGGGGCCCCACAATGAGCAGTTCTTC. It codes for CASSFRSGGPHNEQFF.

CDR3 sequence reads: CASSFEPGQSSYNEQFF. The CDR3 region has the DNA TGTGCCAGCAGCTTCGAGCCAGGGCAAAGCTCCTACAATGAGCAGTTCTTC. The genes are TRBV9 and TRBJ2-1; TRBD1 might be the D (5 bases). Germline V CDR1 and CDR2: SGDLS, YYNGEE. The CDR3 spans 17 residues. V lost 4 bases and J lost 0, with 17 bases in between.

The chain is built from TRBV25-1 and TRBJ2-7, with D possibly being TRBD2 (6 bases). The CDR3 runs 14 residues. The germline V gene encodes CDR1 MGHDK and CDR2 SYGVNS. Trimming took off 2 bases at V and 4 bases at J, with 12 bases between the two ends. The CDR3 DNA reads TGTGCCAGCAGTGAAGGAGGGCCAGTTTACGAGCAGTACTTC. Its protein product is CASSEGGPVYEQYF.

V usage is TRBV28 and J usage is TRBJ2-4; possibly TRBD2 for D (6 bases). The CDR3 runs to 18 residues. The V end lost 8 bases, the J end lost 0 bases, and 23 bases lay between the germline ends. Germline-derived CDR1 and CDR2 are MDHEN and SYDVKM. CDR3: CASDPGAGRSLAKNIQYF. In nucleotides, the CDR3 is TGTGCCAGCGACCCCGGGGCGGGGAGGTCCTTAGCCAAAAACATTCAGTACTTC. The full variable domain, with the rest looked up from reference TRBV28 and TRBJ2-4, is DVKVTQSSRYLVKRTGEKVFLECVQDMDHENMFWYRQDPGLGLRLIYFSYDVKMKEKGDIPEGYSVSREKKERFSLILESASTNQTSMYLCASDPGAGRSLAKNIQYFGAGTRLSVL.

The CDR3 region is CASSPPSVNTEAFF. Written as DNA, the CDR3 is TGTGCCAGCTCACCACCCTCGGTGAACACTGAAGCTTTCTTT. The V and J genes are TRBV18 and TRBJ1-1, with no clear D. V was cut by 0 bases and J by 0 bases, with 5 bases left in between. Germline V lookup: CDR1 KGHSH, CDR2 LQKENI. The CDR3 runs to 14 residues.

The CDR3 DNA follows: TGTGCCAGCAGTCGACAGGGTTCCGGAGATACGCAGTATTTT. Translation: CASSRQGSGDTQYF. The J gene is TRBJ2-3, the V gene TRBV28; 7 positions agree with TRBD1. Germline assignment: CDR1 MDHEN and CDR2 SYDVKM. The CDR3 is 14 amino acids. V was clipped by 5 bases and J by 5 bases; unmatched bases: 7. Full variable domain (remainder filled in from reference TRBV28 and TRBJ2-3): DVKVTQSSRYLVKRTGEKVFLECVQDMDHENMFWYRQDPGLGLRLIYFSYDVKMKEKGDIPEGYSVSREKKERFSLILESASTNQTSMYLCASSRQGSGDTQYFGPGTRLTVL.

This clone was observed a few times. The chain recombines TRBV5-5 with TRBJ1-2; 11 nucleotides line up with TRBD1. The CDR3 length is 15 residues. Trimming at V came to 4 bases and at J to 5 bases, leaving 7 bases not matched to a gene. Germline V gives CDR1 SGHKS, CDR2 YYEKEE (reference sequence). The CDR3 DNA reads as TGTGCCAGCAGCATGGGGACAGGGGGTCAGTATGGCTACACCTTC. The encoded protein is CASSMGTGGQYGYTF.

This clone has a single count. J is TRBJ1-4 and V is TRBV6-2 or TRBV6-3; D remains unclear. V shed 2 bases and J shed 7 bases, with 17 bases lying between them. CDR1 MNHEY and CDR2 SVGEGT come from the germline V gene. The CDR3 covers 16 residues. In nucleotides, the CDR3 is TGTGCCAGCAGTTACCGTTTGGAGCTTTCGGGTGAAAAACTGTTTTTT. The encoded protein is CASSYRLELSGEKLFF.

The rearrangement joins TRBV5-5 to TRBJ2-7, with D maybe TRBD2 (6 bases). V lost 2 bases, J lost 2 bases, and 8 bases lay in between. CDR1 is SGHKS, CDR2 YYEKEE, per germline (reference sequence). The CDR3 consists of 13 residues. Here the CDR3 reads CASSLGGTYEQYF. The CDR3 DNA follows: TGTGCCAGCAGCTTAGGAGGGACCTACGAGCAGTACTTC.

The rearrangement joins TRBV12-3 or TRBV12-4 to TRBJ1-2; D might be TRBD1 (5 bases). The CDR3 runs to 12 residues. The germline V and J ends were trimmed by 5 bases and 4 bases, with 8 bases remaining between them. This chain's CDR3 is CASSTGRYGYTF. CDR3 DNA sequence: TGTGCCAGCAGTACAGGACGCTATGGCTACACCTTC.

V is TRBV6-5 and J is TRBJ1-5; 8 bases are shared with TRBD1. This CDR3 spans 13 amino acids. The germline gives CDR1 MNHEY, CDR2 SVGAGI. The V segment lost 7 bases and the J segment 5 bases; nucleotides outside the gene matches: 4. Here the CDR3 reads CASKLQGDQPQHF. In DNA form, the CDR3 reads TGTGCCAGCAAGTTACAGGGGGATCAGCCCCAGCATTTT.

This clone has a single count. This rearrangement joins TRBV12-5 to TRBJ2-7; D ambiguous. V was pared by 2 bases and J by 2 bases, with 4 bases between. Germline loops: CDR1 LGHNT, CDR2 FRNRAP. The CDR3 is made up of 12 amino acids. CDR3 sequence (DNA): TGTGCTAGTGGTTTGAACACCTACGAGCAGTACTTC. It translates to CASGLNTYEQYF.

V and J are TRBV4-3 and TRBJ2-7; TRBD2 matches 9 bases. V gave up 5 bases and J gave up 6 bases; unmatched junction bases: 5. The CDR3 runs to 13 residues. Germline lookup yields CDR1 LGHNA and CDR2 YSLEER. The CDR3 region is CASSSGLAGEQYF. The CDR3 DNA is TGCGCCAGCAGCTCGGGACTAGCTGGCGAGCAGTACTTC.

The chain couples TRBV3-1 (or the pseudogene TRBV3-2) to TRBJ2-7, with unresolved D. Germline V gene lookup returns CDR1 LGHDT and CDR2 YNNKEL (reference sequence). CDR3 length: 15 amino acids. V was pared by 1 base and J by 0 bases, with 10 bases between. CDR3 DNA: TGTGCCAGCAGCCAAGGTCCCGCAGGCTCCTACGAGCAGTACTTC. Translation gives CASSQGPAGSYEQYF.

This sequence joins TRBV29-1 and TRBJ1-3; 8 nucleotides align to TRBD1. Germline V gene sequence: CDR1 SQVTM, CDR2 ANQGSEA. The V gene end was trimmed by 7 bases and the J gene end by 9 bases; junction bases not matched to a gene: 5. CDR3 length: 11 amino acids. CDR3 amino acids: CSGGQGGTIYF. CDR3 in DNA: TGCAGCGGCGGACAGGGCGGCACCATATATTTT.

The chain employs TRBV3-1 (or the pseudogene TRBV3-2) and TRBJ1-2; D might be TRBD1 (5 bases). Trimming removed 0 bases from V and 3 bases from J, with 11 bases in between. The CDR3 runs 15 residues. CDR1 LGHDT and CDR2 YNNKEL come from the germline V gene (reference sequence). The CDR3 reads CASSQDLQGHYGYTF. The CDR3 DNA reads TGTGCCAGCAGCCAAGACTTGCAGGGCCACTATGGCTACACCTTC.

This clone was observed a single time. The rearrangement links TRBV2 to TRBJ2-3, with 14 bases aligning to TRBD2. The CDR3 consists of 17 residues. Germline lookup yields CDR1 SNHLY and CDR2 FYNNEI. V lost 4 bases to trimming and J lost 4 bases; unmatched junction nucleotides: 7. The DNA of the CDR3 is TGTGCCAGCAGTGCACTGGGACTAGCGGGAGTGGCAGATACGCAGTATTTT. Encoded protein: CASSALGLAGVADTQYF.

This clone was observed once. V gene TRBV19 combines with J gene TRBJ2-1; unclear D gene. Germline V gene lookup returns CDR1 LNHDA and CDR2 SQIVND (reference sequence). The CDR3 is 16 residues long. V dropped 2 bases and J dropped 7 bases, with 18 bases sitting between them. The CDR3 region is CASSINTIGARNEQFF. The DNA for the CDR3 is TGTGCCAGTAGTATAAACACTATAGGCGCGAGAAATGAGCAGTTCTTC.

The chain uses TRBV5-1 and TRBJ2-3, with no clear D. The V end was cut by 1 base, the J end by 2 bases, with 5 bases between. The CDR3 has 13 residues. Germline V gives CDR1 SGHRS, CDR2 YFSETQ. The CDR3 protein is CASSLQDTDTQYF. The CDR3 DNA reads as TGCGCCAGCAGCTTGCAGGACACAGATACGCAGTATTTT.